This TCR beta chain came from a study of T cell repertoires in cytomegalovirus infection. At the level of the study: An indication of both CMV infection and matching HLA type came from public TCR beta signatures.

This clonotype was recorded a few times. What it binds is not known. TCRdb recomputed calls from the reads with MiXCR, one row per CDR3 protein. The repertoire holds about 130,000 distinct CDR3 sequences, with roughly a quarter as singletons. Germline-derived CDR1 and CDR2 are SEHNR and FQNEAQ (reference sequence). The CDR3 covers 16 residues. Deletions cut 5 bases from V and 1 base from J, with 17 bases between. The sequenced sample consisted of PBMCs, sequenced either directly or after in vitro stimulation (not recorded which). V and J are TRBV7-9 and TRBJ1-1; a possible D gene is TRBD1 (5 bases). This receptor was obtained from a human donor in good health (CMV status not recorded). Some clones in this sample may be carry-over from other donors' samples. DNA of the CDR3: TGTGCCAGCAGCGTTACCGGCAGGGCTAAGAACACTGAAGCTTTCTTT. This encodes CASSVTGRAKNTEAFF.